This T cell receptor beta chain comes out of a study of T cells in Graves' hyperthyroidism and ophthalmopathy. Study results and limitations: Blood also held most thyroid clonotypes expanded beyond 0.001. Stable hyperthyroidism was separated from ophthalmopathy by a model based on 13 V-J features.

This clonotype was picked up a small number of times. The antigen remains undetermined. TCR beta CDR3 regions were amplified from RNA. The study used the HTBI primer set for a first-round RT-PCR of the TCR CDR3. TCRdb reprocessed the multiplex PCR reads with MiXCR, giving one entry per CDR3 protein. Here the sample spans some 340,000 distinct CDR3 sequences, approximately 13% being singletons. Pregnant or lactating patients were excluded, as were those with uncontrolled infection or other autoimmune disease. An approximately 10 ml volume of fresh peripheral blood provided the PBMCs. The sequence came from a middle-aged woman with Graves' ophthalmopathy. Sample: blood.

The CDR3 here is CASSIDRVNGYTF. DNA of the CDR3: TGCGCCAGCAGCATCGACAGGGTGAATGGCTACACCTTC. The gene calls are TRBV5-1 and TRBJ1-2, with 7 bases fitting TRBD1. In germline, CDR1 is SGHRS, CDR2 YFSETQ. Trimming at V came to 4 bases and at J to 6 bases, leaving 6 bases not matched to a gene. The CDR3 has 13 amino acids.